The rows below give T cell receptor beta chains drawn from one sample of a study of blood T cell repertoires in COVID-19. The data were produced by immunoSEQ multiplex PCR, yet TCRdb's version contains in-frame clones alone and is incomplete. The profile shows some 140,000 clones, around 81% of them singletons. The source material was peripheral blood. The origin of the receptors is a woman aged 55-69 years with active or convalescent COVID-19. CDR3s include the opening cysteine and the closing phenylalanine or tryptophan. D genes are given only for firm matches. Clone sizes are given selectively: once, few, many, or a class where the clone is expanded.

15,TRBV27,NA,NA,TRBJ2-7,TGTGCCAGCAGTTTATCCACAGCTCGGATGTACGAGCAGTACTTC,CASSLSTARMYEQYF
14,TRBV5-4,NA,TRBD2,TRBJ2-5,TGTGCCAGCAGCTTGGACGCGGGAGGAAAGACCCAGTACTTC,CASSLDAGGKTQYF
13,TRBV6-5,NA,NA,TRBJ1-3,TGTGCCAGCACCCAGGGTTCTGGAAACACCATATATTTT,CASTQGSGNTIYF
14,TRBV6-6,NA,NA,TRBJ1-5,TGTGCCAGCAGTTACTTTCAGGGGCGTCAGCCCCAGCATTTT,CASSYFQGRQPQHF
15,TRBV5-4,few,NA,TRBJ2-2,TGTGCCAGCAGTTTAGATAGCGTCCCATCCGGGGAGCTGTTTTTT,CASSLDSVPSGELFF
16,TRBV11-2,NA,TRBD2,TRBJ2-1,TGTGCCAGCAGCCCCCTAATAGCGGGAAGGGGCAATGAGCAGTTCTTC,CASSPLIAGRGNEQFF
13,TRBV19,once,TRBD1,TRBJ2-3,TGTGCCAGTAGCCAGGGGGCTGAAGATACGCAGTATTTT,CASSQGAEDTQYF
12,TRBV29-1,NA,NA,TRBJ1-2,TGCAGCGTCGGGACAACCAACTATGGCTACACCTTC,CSVGTTNYGYTF
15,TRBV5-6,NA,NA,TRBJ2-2,TGTGCCAGCAGCTTGTTAGGGGGGAACACCGGGGAGCTGTTTTTT,CASSLLGGNTGELFF
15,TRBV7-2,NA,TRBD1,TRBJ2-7,TGTGCCAGCAGCCTGCTTGAGACAGGGGTTTTTGAGCAGTACTTC,CASSLLETGVFEQYF
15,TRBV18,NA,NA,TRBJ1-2,TGTGCCAGCTCGGTCCGACAGGAGACTAACTATGGCTACACCTTC,CASSVRQETNYGYTF
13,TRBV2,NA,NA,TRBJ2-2,TGTGCCAGCAATCCTCGAGGGACCGGGGAGCTGTTTTTT,CASNPRGTGELFF
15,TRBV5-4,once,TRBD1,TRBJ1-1,TGTGCCAGCAGCTTAGTCCAGGGGGGTCGTACTGAAGCTTTCTTT,CASSLVQGGRTEAFF
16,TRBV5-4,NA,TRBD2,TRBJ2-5,TGTGCCAGCAGCACCGGTTATACTAGCGGCCAAGAGACCCAGTACTTC,CASSTGYTSGQETQYF
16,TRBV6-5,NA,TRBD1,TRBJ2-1,TGTGCCAGCAGTTACGGGGGGACAGGTTCCTACAATGAGCAGTTCTTC,CASSYGGTGSYNEQFF
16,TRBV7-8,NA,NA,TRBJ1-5,TGTGCCAGCAGCCCAAGTGCGGAGTATAGCAATCAGCCCCAGCATTTT,CASSPSAEYSNQPQHF
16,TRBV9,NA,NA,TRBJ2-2,TGTGCCAGCAGCGACAGGGTTGTAGGAAACACCGGGGAGCTGTTTTTT,CASSDRVVGNTGELFF
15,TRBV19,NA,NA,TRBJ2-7,TGTGCCAGTAGTATTCCCAGGGGCCAAACCTACGAGCAGTACTTC,CASSIPRGQTYEQYF
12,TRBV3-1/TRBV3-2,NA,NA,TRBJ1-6,TGTGCCAGCAGCCGGGGCACATCGCAACTCCACTTT,CASSRGTSQLHF
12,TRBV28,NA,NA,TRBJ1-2,TGTGCCAGCAAAATTCCCTACTTTGGCTACACCTTC,CASKIPYFGYTF
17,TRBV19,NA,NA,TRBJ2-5,TGTGCCAGTACCATAGAGAGGGGTTCGGGGGAGTTTGAGACCCAGTACTTC,CASTIERGSGEFETQYF
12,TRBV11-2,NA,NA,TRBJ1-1,TGTGCCAGCACCCTTGGAGAAACTGAAGCTTTCTTT,CASTLGETEAFF
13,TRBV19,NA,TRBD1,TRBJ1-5,TGTGCCAGTACAGGGGGCATCAATCAGCCCCAGCATTTT,CASTGGINQPQHF
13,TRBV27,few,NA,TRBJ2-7,TGTGCCAGCAGCCCCCAGCGAGCCGGGGAGCAGTACTTC,CASSPQRAGEQYF
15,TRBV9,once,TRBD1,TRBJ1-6,TGTGCCAGCAGCCCCTGGGGGGACAGGTCTTCACCCCTCCACTTT,CASSPWGDRSSPLHF
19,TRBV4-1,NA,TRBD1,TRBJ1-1,TGCGCCAGCAGCCGAGGACGGTTCGAACAAGACAGGGTAGAAACTGAAGCTTTCTTT,CASSRGRFEQDRVETEAFF
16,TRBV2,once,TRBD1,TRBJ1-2,TGTGCCAGCAGTGAAGCGTCGGCAGGGGGAGGCTATGGCTACACCTTC,CASSEASAGGGYGYTF
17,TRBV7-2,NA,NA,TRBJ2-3,TGTGCCAGCAGCTTATTGGGACTTCCGGGACGCACAGATACGCAGTATTTT,CASSLLGLPGRTDTQYF
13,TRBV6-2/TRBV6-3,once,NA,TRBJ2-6,TGTGCCAGCAGTTTACTCGGGGCCAACGTCCTGACTTTC,CASSLLGANVLTF
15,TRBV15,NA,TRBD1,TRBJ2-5,TGTGCCACCAGCAGAGATTCAAGGGACAGGGAATACCAGTACTTC,CATSRDSRDREYQYF